This T cell receptor (beta chain) was identified during a study of human T cells and chemical hapten exposure. Study-level information: Weekly administration of diphenylcyclopropenone to the scalp of patients continued throughout the approximately 24-week study. Read at 6 days, the patch tests placed 0.01% DPC on the upper back.

As for time point: patch test 1, 2 weeks after DPC sensitization. Documented treatment: therapeutic diphenylcyclopropenone sensitization with weekly scalp DPC. Ahead of applying each patch test, blood was sampled. As concerns this clonotype: As yet, its antigen is unknown.

Study conclusions and caveats: Significantly more large CDR3 similarity clusters were formed by expanded TCRs than by controls.

TCRdb reanalysed the RACE reads using MiXCR and keeps one entry per CDR3 protein. The profile shows around 69,000 distinct CDR3 sequences, 9.8% of them singletons. From germline, CDR1 is MGHRA and CDR2 YSYEKL. The V end was cut by 0 bases, the J end by 2 bases, with 8 bases between. The CDR3 runs to 15 residues. The rearrangement links TRBV4-1 to TRBJ1-3; D possibly corresponds to TRBD1 (5 bases). The receptor comes from a woman in her forties with alopecia areata. Some clones in this sample may be carry-over from other donors' samples. The sample consisted of whole blood, taken in connection with sensitization to the hapten diphenylcyclopropenone (DPC). CDR3 residues: CASSQDQGAGNTIYF. CDR3 in DNA: TGCGCCAGCAGCCAAGATCAGGGTGCTGGAAACACCATATATTTT.